Each of the 20 T cell receptor beta chains below was sequenced from the same sample in a study of immune evolution from preneoplasia to lung adenocarcinoma. Data came from immunoSEQ multiplex PCR; TCRdb stores just in-frame clones and leaves some out. Here the sample spans around 6,600 clones, around 85% being singletons. What was sequenced was FFPE invasive lung adenocarcinoma tissue. These TCRs come from a person between 45 and 75 years old with lung adenocarcinoma.

The chain recombines TRBV2 with TRBJ1-4, with D unresolved. Germline CDR1 SNHLY, CDR2 FYNNEI. The CDR3 extends over 14 amino acids. The V end lost 4 bases, the J end lost 5 bases, and 11 bases lay between the germline ends. The CDR3 spells CASSVSRGNEKLFF. The CDR3 DNA reads TGTGCCAGCAGTGTCAGCCGAGGGAATGAAAAACTGTTTTTT. Combining the CDR3 with reference TRBV2 and TRBJ1-4 gives the whole variable domain EPEVTQTPSHQVTQMGQEVILRCVPISNHLYFYWYRQILGQKVEFLVSFYNNEISEKSEIFDDQFSVERPDGSNFTLKIRSTKLEDSAMYFCASSVSRGNEKLFFGSGTQLSVL.

The chain has TRBV10-1 and TRBJ2-7, with unresolved D. Trimming removed 2 bases from V and 6 bases from J, with 11 bases in between. The CDR3 extends over 13 amino acids. Germline-derived CDR1 and CDR2 are WNHNN and SYGVQD (reference sequence). The chain's CDR3 is CASSEELMGEQYF. In DNA form, the CDR3 reads TGCGCCAGCAGTGAGGAATTGATGGGCGAGCAGTACTTC.

The chain combines TRBV28 with TRBJ2-7, with 7 bases lining up with TRBD1. The V segment lost 4 bases and the J segment 1 base; nucleotides outside the gene matches: 1. This CDR3 has 13 residues. Germline V gene data show CDR1 as MDHEN and CDR2 as SYDVKM. CDR3 bases: TGTGCCAGCAGTTACAGGGGATCCTACGAGCAGTACTTC. Translated: CASSYRGSYEQYF. Full variable domain (outside the CDR3, taken from reference TRBV28 and TRBJ2-7): DVKVTQSSRYLVKRTGEKVFLECVQDMDHENMFWYRQDPGLGLRLIYFSYDVKMKEKGDIPEGYSVSREKKERFSLILESASTNQTSMYLCASSYRGSYEQYFGPGTRLTVT.

The chain carries TRBV4-1 and TRBJ2-1; 7 positions agree with TRBD2. This CDR3 has 14 amino acids. J gave up 9 bases and V 0 bases, and 5 bases lay outside the gene matches. CDR1 is MGHRA, CDR2 YSYEKL, per germline. Here the CDR3 reads CASSQDPAGVEQFF. The CDR3 nucleotides read TGCGCCAGCAGCCAAGACCCCGCGGGGGTTGAGCAGTTCTTC.

The genes are TRBV6-1 and TRBJ1-2, with 11 bases lining up with TRBD1. From germline, CDR1 is MNHNS and CDR2 SASEGT. The V gene end was trimmed by 5 bases and the J gene end by 5 bases; junction bases not matched to a gene: 4. The length of the CDR3 is 14 residues. CDR3 amino acids: CASSPDRGLYGYTF. The CDR3 region has the DNA TGTGCCAGCAGTCCGGACAGGGGGCTTTATGGCTACACCTTC.

The rearrangement uses TRBV7-2 and TRBJ2-3; no firm D call. CDR1 and CDR2 from the germline V gene are SGHTA and FQGNSA. CDR3 length: 15 amino acids. V shed 1 base and J shed 2 bases, with 10 bases lying between them. DNA of the CDR3: TGTGCCAGCAGCTTAGTTGTCAGCTCCACAGATACGCAGTATTTT. The encoded protein is CASSLVVSSTDTQYF.

The V gene is TRBV7-9, the J gene TRBJ2-7; D possibly corresponds to TRBD2 (5 bases). CDR1 and CDR2 from the germline V gene are SEHNR and FQNEAQ (reference sequence). The CDR3 covers 14 residues. Trimming took 2 bases from V and 6 from J, leaving 14 bases between them. This CDR3 is CASSLTLGGSEQYF. CDR3 in DNA: TGTGCCAGCAGCTTAACCCTAGGAGGCTCCGAGCAGTACTTC.

This chain links TRBV25-1 with TRBJ2-2; D unresolved. Germline CDR1 and CDR2: MGHDK and SYGVNS. The CDR3 is 13 amino acids. Trimming left V 1 base short and J 7 bases short, with 7 bases between. CDR3 amino acids: CASSEFNGGELFF. The DNA of the CDR3 is TGTGCCAGCAGTGAATTTAACGGCGGGGAGCTGTTTTTT.

This rearrangement joins TRBV6-4 to TRBJ2-5; possible D gene TRBD2, 6 bases. Germline-derived CDR1 and CDR2 are MRHNA and SNTAGT. V was clipped by 6 bases and J by 2 bases, with 19 bases between them. The length of the CDR3 is 16 residues. This CDR3 reads CASRGGLTIPQETQYF. CDR3 nucleotides: TGTGCCAGCAGGGGGGGACTGACCATTCCACAAGAGACCCAGTACTTC.

CDR3 amino acids: CASSLAFTSGSYEQYF. CDR3 DNA: TGTGCCAGCAGCTTGGCGTTTACTAGCGGGAGCTACGAGCAGTACTTC. The gene calls are TRBV5-6 and TRBJ2-7; TRBD2 agrees at 11 bases. CDR1 and CDR2 from the germline V gene are SGHDT and YYEEEE. CDR3 size: 16 residues. The junction had 5 bases not matched to a gene; V was cut back by 0 bases and J by 3 bases.

This sequence joins TRBV5-1 and TRBJ2-1; 7 positions agree with TRBD1. V lost 0 bases, J lost 2 bases, and 2 bases stayed unmatched. CDR1 and CDR2 from the germline V gene are SGHRS and YFSETQ. There are 15 residues in the CDR3. DNA of the CDR3: TGCGCCAGCAGCTTGGGACAGGGTCCCTACAATGAGCAGTTCTTC. Encoded protein: CASSLGQGPYNEQFF.

V gene TRBV6-1 combines with J gene TRBJ2-3, with TRBD2 matching 7 bases. Germline-derived CDR1 and CDR2 are MNHNS and SASEGT. Unmatched junction bases numbered 7, after V lost 11 bases and J lost 2 bases. This CDR3 has 13 residues. This chain's CDR3 is CAAAGYATDTQYF. In DNA, the CDR3 is TGTGCCGCAGCGGGGTACGCCACAGATACGCAGTATTTT.

This chain joins TRBV4-1 and TRBJ1-2, with D unclear. Per the germline V gene, CDR1 is MGHRA and CDR2 is YSYEKL. The V end was cut by 0 bases, the J end by 4 bases, with 15 bases between. This CDR3 is built from 16 residues. The CDR3 DNA sequence: TGCGCCAGCAGCCAAGACTTGGGCACGGCTCTCTATGGCTACACCTTC. It encodes CASSQDLGTALYGYTF.

The chain employs TRBV28 and TRBJ2-3; 8 bases are a match to TRBD2. The junction had 6 bases not matched to a gene; V was cut back by 6 bases and J by 4 bases. Germline CDR1 and CDR2: MDHEN and SYDVKM. The CDR3 has 14 residues. CDR3 protein: CASRSGGPSDTQYF. The CDR3, as DNA: TGTGCCAGCAGGTCGGGAGGGCCCTCAGATACGCAGTATTTT.

This sequence joins TRBV2 and TRBJ2-3; no definite D call. Germline V gene lookup returns CDR1 SNHLY and CDR2 FYNNEI. Deletions cut 9 bases from V and 2 bases from J, with 9 bases between. CDR3 length equals 12 residues. DNA for the CDR3: TGTGCCAGTGCTATATACACAGATACGCAGTATTTT. As protein: CASAIYTDTQYF.

CDR3 region: CARGAGSDTEAFF. In nucleotides, the CDR3 is TGTGCCCGAGGGGCAGGGTCGGACACTGAAGCTTTCTTT. V usage is TRBV30 and J usage is TRBJ1-1; a weak D match, TRBD1 (5 bases). Germline CDR1 reads GTSNPN; CDR2 reads SVGIG (reference sequence). The CDR3 is made up of 13 amino acids. V was pared by 8 bases and J by 3 bases, with 16 bases between.

This chain joins TRBV10-2 and TRBJ1-5; 7 bases are a match to TRBD1. The germline V gene encodes CDR1 WSHSY and CDR2 SAAADI. This CDR3 spans 17 amino acids. CDR3 coding DNA: TGCACCCTCTCCGCCGTGGGACAGTCATATAGCAATCAGCCCCAGCATTTT. This translates into CTLSAVGQSYSNQPQHF.

The J gene is TRBJ2-1, the V gene TRBV6-4; D is perhaps TRBD1 or TRBD2 (5 bases each). This CDR3 has 15 residues. The germline V and J ends were trimmed by 6 bases and 6 bases, with 18 bases remaining between them. The germline V gene has CDR1 MRHNA and CDR2 SNTAGT. Written as DNA, the CDR3 is TGTGCCAGCAGCTTTGTGGGGGATAGCAGCAATGAGCAGTTCTTC. The encoded protein is CASSFVGDSSNEQFF.

The chain carries TRBV9 and TRBJ2-1; no clear D gene. The CDR3 runs 15 residues. Germline CDR1 SGDLS, CDR2 YYNGEE. The V gene lost 0 bases and the J gene lost 2 bases, with 9 bases spanning the gap. CDR3 in DNA: TGTGCCAGCAGCGTAGGGAGCGACACCTACAATGAGCAGTTCTTC. Encoded protein: CASSVGSDTYNEQFF.

The chain links TRBV13 to TRBJ2-5; D possibly corresponds to TRBD1 (6 bases). V lost 2 bases and J lost 4, with 11 bases in between. From germline, CDR1 is PRHDT and CDR2 FYEKMQ (reference sequence). This CDR3 has 14 amino acids. As DNA, the CDR3 is TGTGCCAGCAGCTTAAACAGGGAGAGAGAGACCCAGTACTTC. The encoded protein is CASSLNRERETQYF.